The 21 T cell receptor beta chains below come from one sample, sequenced in a study of technical replicates of blood from several donors. Libraries were prepared by immunoSEQ multiplex PCR; TCRdb keeps only in-frame clonotypes and omits some of them. The sample holds just over 15,000 clones, roughly 88% seen once. Specimen: PBMCs. The receptors here all came from a human donor in good health.

J is TRBJ2-1 and V is TRBV11-2; 9 bases agree with TRBD2. The CDR3 runs to 15 residues. V lost 5 bases, J lost 4 bases, and 6 bases stayed unmatched. CDR1 is SGHAT, CDR2 FQNNGV, per germline. The CDR3: CASSQQRGAYNEQFF. The CDR3 nucleotides are TGTGCCAGCAGCCAACAGCGGGGGGCTTACAATGAGCAGTTCTTC.

The chain's CDR3 is CASSRDRGGLDEKLFF. The CDR3 DNA is TGTGCCAGCAGCCGGGACAGGGGAGGCCTGGATGAAAAACTGTTTTTT. V gene TRBV14 combines with J gene TRBJ1-4, with 10 bases lining up with TRBD1. The CDR3 consists of 16 residues. Trimming cost V 4 bases and J 6 bases; bases outside gene matches: 8. In germline, CDR1 is SGHDN, CDR2 FVKESK.

This chain joins TRBV9 and TRBJ2-7; 8 nucleotides match TRBD2. Per germline, CDR1 SGDLS and CDR2 YYNGEE. This CDR3 is built from 14 residues. Germline trimming cut 4 bases from V and 0 bases from J; bases unmatched to any gene: 3. This CDR3 is CASSPSGSSYEQYF. The CDR3 DNA sequence: TGTGCCAGCAGCCCAAGCGGGAGCTCCTACGAGCAGTACTTC.

The chain joins TRBV18 to TRBJ1-1; D uncertain. This CDR3 is 16 amino acids long. Looked up from germline, CDR1 is KGHSH and CDR2 is LQKENI. V lost 3 bases and J 1 base, leaving 15 bases between the germline ends. The CDR3 sequence is CASSPGVGRANTEAFF. The CDR3 DNA sequence: TGTGCCAGCTCACCCGGGGTTGGTCGGGCGAACACTGAAGCTTTCTTT.

This chain uses TRBV28 with TRBJ2-1; 9 nucleotides align to TRBD1. This CDR3 contains 14 residues. CDR1 MDHEN and CDR2 SYDVKM come from the germline V gene. J gave up 4 bases and V 7 bases, and 5 bases lay outside the gene matches. The CDR3 here is CASIRTGAYNEQFF. DNA for the CDR3: TGTGCCAGCATTAGGACAGGGGCGTACAATGAGCAGTTCTTC. Combining the CDR3 with reference TRBV28 and TRBJ2-1 gives the whole variable domain DVKVTQSSRYLVKRTGEKVFLECVQDMDHENMFWYRQDPGLGLRLIYFSYDVKMKEKGDIPEGYSVSREKKERFSLILESASTNQTSMYLCASIRTGAYNEQFFGPGTRLTVL.

V usage is TRBV5-1 and J usage is TRBJ2-1; 9 bases agree with TRBD1. The CDR3 loop spans 15 amino acids. Trimming cost V 5 bases and J 5 bases; bases outside gene matches: 8. Germline loops: CDR1 SGHRS, CDR2 YFSETQ. The CDR3: CASRGGTGPDNEQFF. The CDR3 DNA reads TGCGCCAGCAGGGGGGGGACAGGGCCGGACAATGAGCAGTTCTTC.

V usage is TRBV4-1 and J usage is TRBJ1-4, with D tentatively TRBD1 (6 bases). Trimming left V 1 base short and J 4 bases short, with 10 bases between. CDR3 length: 15 amino acids. CDR1 and CDR2 from the germline V gene are MGHRA and YSYEKL. Written as DNA, the CDR3 is TGCGCCAGCAGCCAAGCCGGACAGAATAATGAAAAACTGTTTTTT. Translation gives CASSQAGQNNEKLFF.

CDR3 amino acids: CASSSAQGVSGANVLTF. Here the CDR3 DNA reads TGTGCCAGTAGTTCGGCGCAGGGGGTCTCTGGGGCCAACGTCCTGACTTTC. The chain recombines TRBV19 with TRBJ2-6, with 7 nucleotides matching TRBD1. V lost 5 bases and J lost 0; bases outside the gene matches: 7. CDR1 LNHDA and CDR2 SQIVND come from the germline V gene (reference sequence). CDR3 length equals 17 residues.

The CDR3 DNA reads as TGCGCCAGCAGCCTAATAGGGACAGGGATCAATCAGCCCCAGCATTTT. Protein product: CASSLIGTGINQPQHF. The chain uses TRBV4-1 and TRBJ1-5; 9 nucleotides match TRBD1. CDR1 MGHRA and CDR2 YSYEKL come from the germline V gene. The junction had 7 bases not matched to a gene; V was cut back by 4 bases and J by 3 bases. The CDR3 length is 16 residues.

The CDR3 region is CASSSTAGERNGYTF. The CDR3, as DNA: TGTGCCAGCAGCTCTACGGCAGGGGAAAGGAATGGCTACACCTTC. The rearrangement uses TRBV21-1 and TRBJ1-2; the table gives TRBD1 as D, unverified against the DNA. TRBV21-1 is a pseudogene. CDR3 length: 15 amino acids.

This chain links TRBV11-2 with TRBJ2-7; the match to TRBD2 covers 8 bases. After removal of 0 bases from V and 2 bases from J, the junction contained 9 bases not matched to a gene. The CDR3 is 17 residues long. Per the germline V gene, CDR1 is SGHAT and CDR2 is FQNNGV. The CDR3 DNA follows: TGTGCCAGCAGCTTAGACGGAAGTGGGCGGGGGGCCTACGAGCAGTACTTC. Its translation is CASSLDGSGRGAYEQYF.

In regard to this clone: Mismatch with germline at one junction end may stem from a read error. The chain joins TRBV30 to TRBJ2-3, with TRBD1 matching 11 bases. The CDR3 runs 12 residues. CDR1 is GTSNPN, CDR2 SVGIG, per germline (reference sequence). The CDR3 coding sequence is TGTGCCTGGGTGAGGGGACAGGGGGTTGTGTTGTTT. This translates into CAWVRGQGVVLF. Full variable domain (outside the CDR3, taken from reference TRBV30 and TRBJ2-3): SQTIHQWPATLVQPVGSPLSLECTVEGTSNPNLYWYRQAAGRGLQLLFYSVGIGQISSEVPQNLSASRPQDRQFILSSKKLLLSDSGFYLCAWVRGQGVVLFGPGTRLTVL.

The genes are TRBV6-6 and TRBJ2-1; possible D gene TRBD2, 6 bases. V was trimmed by 6 bases and J by 5 bases, leaving 17 bases between them. CDR1 MNHNY and CDR2 SVGAGI come from the germline V gene (reference sequence). This CDR3 is built from 15 residues. The chain's CDR3 is CASSQRNSGNNEQFF. Written as DNA, the CDR3 is TGTGCCAGCAGCCAGCGGAATAGCGGCAACAATGAGCAGTTCTTC.

The chain combines TRBV29-1 with TRBJ1-2; 7 bases line up with TRBD1. Germline values: CDR1 SQVTM, CDR2 ANQGSEA. This CDR3 has 13 amino acids. The junction had 6 bases not matched to a gene; V was cut back by 8 bases and J by 0 bases. CDR3: CSTTGTANYGYTF. The DNA of the CDR3 is TGCAGCACCACCGGGACAGCTAACTATGGCTACACCTTC.

This clone was seen just once. The V gene is TRBV7-9, the J gene TRBJ2-5, with 12 bases lining up with TRBD2. This CDR3 comprises 15 residues. Unmatched junction bases numbered 4, after V lost 4 bases and J lost 4 bases. Germline assignment: CDR1 SEHNR and CDR2 FQNEAQ (reference sequence). CDR3 loop: CASSSSGRAVETQYF. CDR3 nucleotides: TGTGCCAGCAGCTCTAGCGGGAGGGCCGTAGAGACCCAGTACTTC.

The chain joins TRBV7-2 to TRBJ2-7; 9 positions agree with TRBD1. V was pared by 0 bases and J by 1 base, with 4 bases of the junction left unmatched. Germline CDR1 is SGHTA and CDR2 is FQGNSA. CDR3 length equals 16 residues. DNA for the CDR3: TGTGCCAGCAGCTTAGCGACAGGGGGTAAATCCTACGAGCAGTACTTC. It yields the protein CASSLATGGKSYEQYF.

The chain joins TRBV7-2 to TRBJ1-2; 8 bases are shared with TRBD1. The CDR3 has 12 amino acids. Germline CDR1 is SGHTA and CDR2 is FQGNSA. The V segment lost 4 bases and the J segment 8 bases; nucleotides outside the gene matches: 3. Here the CDR3 DNA reads TGTGCCAGCAGCTCGACAGGGGCCGGCTACACCTTC. Its protein is CASSSTGAGYTF. Drawing the rest from reference TRBV7-2 and TRBJ1-2, the complete variable domain is GAGVSQSPSNKVTEKGKDVELRCDPISGHTALYWYRQSLGQGLEFLIYFQGNSAPDKSGLPSDRFSAERTGGSVSTLTIQRTQQEDSAVYLCASSSTGAGYTFGSGTRLTVV.

The chain links TRBV6-5 to TRBJ1-2; a possible D gene is TRBD1 (6 bases). The CDR3 totals 15 residues. Germline V lookup: CDR1 MNHEY, CDR2 SVGAGI. Deletions cut 0 bases from V and 5 bases from J, with 13 bases between. CDR3 amino acids: CASSYSLGGAYGYTF. The CDR3 nucleotides read TGTGCCAGCAGTTACTCCCTCGGGGGGGCTTATGGCTACACCTTC.

The V call is TRBV29-1, the J call TRBJ1-4; 12 bases are a match to TRBD1. This CDR3 region has 13 residues. Trimming at V came to 3 bases and at J to 8 bases, leaving 1 base not matched to a gene. From germline, CDR1 is SQVTM and CDR2 ANQGSEA. The CDR3 protein is CSVDGTGGEKLFF. In nucleotides, the CDR3 is TGCAGCGTTGATGGGACAGGGGGCGAAAAACTGTTTTTT. The variable domain in full, completed from reference TRBV29-1 and TRBJ1-4, reads SAVISQKPSRDICQRGTSLTIQCQVDSQVTMMFWYRQQPGQSLTLIATANQGSEATYESGFVIDKFPISRPNLTFSTLTVSNMSPEDSSIYLCSVDGTGGEKLFFGSGTQLSVL.

This rearrangement joins TRBV7-9 to TRBJ2-4; D gene ambiguous. CDR1 is SEHNR, CDR2 FQNEAQ, per germline (reference sequence). With 1 base removed from V and 4 bases from J, the gap between germline ends came to 20 bases. CDR3 length equals 18 residues. The CDR3 DNA reads TGTGCCAGCAGCTTAGGTTTCCAATCGAGTCAGGCTAAAAACATTCAGTACTTC. Protein: CASSLGFQSSQAKNIQYF.

The chain carries TRBV4-2 and TRBJ2-3; 11 bases align to TRBD2. Germline CDR1 reads LGHNA; CDR2 reads YNFKEQ. Unmatched junction bases numbered 7, after V lost 0 bases and J lost 2 bases. This CDR3 has 18 amino acids. Written as DNA, the CDR3 is TGTGCCAGCAGCCAAGATTCGCCACTAGCGGGAGTCACAGATACGCAGTATTTT. Its translation: CASSQDSPLAGVTDTQYF.